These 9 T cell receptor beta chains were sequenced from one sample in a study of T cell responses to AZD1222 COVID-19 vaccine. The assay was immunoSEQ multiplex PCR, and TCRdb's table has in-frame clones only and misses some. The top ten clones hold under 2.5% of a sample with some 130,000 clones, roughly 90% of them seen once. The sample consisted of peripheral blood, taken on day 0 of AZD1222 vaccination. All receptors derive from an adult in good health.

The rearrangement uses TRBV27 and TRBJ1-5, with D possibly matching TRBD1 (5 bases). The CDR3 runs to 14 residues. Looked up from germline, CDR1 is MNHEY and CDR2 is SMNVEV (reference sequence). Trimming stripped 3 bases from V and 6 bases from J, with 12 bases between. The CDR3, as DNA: TGTGCCAGCAGTTTTCAGGGAGTAGCTCAGCCCCAGCATTTT. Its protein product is CASSFQGVAQPQHF.

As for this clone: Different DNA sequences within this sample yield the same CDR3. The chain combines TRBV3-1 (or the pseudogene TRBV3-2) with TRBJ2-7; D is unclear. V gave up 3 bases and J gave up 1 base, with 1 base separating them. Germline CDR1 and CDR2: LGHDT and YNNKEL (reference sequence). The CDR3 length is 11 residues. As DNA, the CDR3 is TGTGCCAGCAGCCAGTCCTACGAGCAGTACTTC. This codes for CASSQSYEQYF.

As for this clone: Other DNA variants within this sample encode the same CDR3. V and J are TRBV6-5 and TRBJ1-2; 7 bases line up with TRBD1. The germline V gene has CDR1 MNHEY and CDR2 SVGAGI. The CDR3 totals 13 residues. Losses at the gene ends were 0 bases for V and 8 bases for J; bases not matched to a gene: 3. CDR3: CASSYSGGYGYTF. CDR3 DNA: TGTGCCAGCAGTTACTCAGGGGGCTACGGCTACACCTTC.

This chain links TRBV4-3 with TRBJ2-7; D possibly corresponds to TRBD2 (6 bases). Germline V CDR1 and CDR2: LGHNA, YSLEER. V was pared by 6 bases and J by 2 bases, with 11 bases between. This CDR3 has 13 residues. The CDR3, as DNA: TGCGCCAGCAGTTTGGCGGGGACCTACGAGCAGTACTTC. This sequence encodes CASSLAGTYEQYF.

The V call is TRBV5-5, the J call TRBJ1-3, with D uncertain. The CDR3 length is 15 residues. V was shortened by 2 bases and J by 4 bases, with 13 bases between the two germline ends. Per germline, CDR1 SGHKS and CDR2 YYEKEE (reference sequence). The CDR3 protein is CASSLWFETGNTIYF. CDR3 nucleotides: TGTGCCAGCAGCTTATGGTTTGAAACCGGAAACACCATATATTTT. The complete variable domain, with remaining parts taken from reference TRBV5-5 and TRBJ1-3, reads DAGVTQSPTHLIKTRGQQVTLRCSPISGHKSVSWYQQVLGQGPQFIFQYYEKEERGRGNFPDRFSARQFPNYSSELNVNALLLGDSALYLCASSLWFETGNTIYFGEGSWLTVV.

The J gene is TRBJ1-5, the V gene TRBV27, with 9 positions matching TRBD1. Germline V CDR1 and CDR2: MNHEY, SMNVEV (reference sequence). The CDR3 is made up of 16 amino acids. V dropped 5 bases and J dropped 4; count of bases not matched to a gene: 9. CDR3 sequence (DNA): TGTGCCAGCAGTCTACAGACAGGGGGACTGAATCAGCCCCAGCATTTT. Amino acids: CASSLQTGGLNQPQHF.

The CDR3 DNA reads TGTGCCAGTAGTTCCAGGACAGAAAAAGCTAACTATGGCTACACCTTC. As protein: CASSSRTEKANYGYTF. The chain uses TRBV19 and TRBJ1-2; D is possibly TRBD1 (6 bases). The CDR3 is 16 amino acids. The germline CDR1 and CDR2 sequences are LNHDA and SQIVND (reference sequence). Trimming removed 5 bases from V and 0 bases from J, with 16 bases in between. Combining the CDR3 with reference TRBV19 and TRBJ1-2 gives the whole variable domain DGGITQSPKYLFRKEGQNVTLSCEQNLNHDAMYWYRQDPGQGLRLIYYSQIVNDFQKGDIAEGYSVSREKKESFPLTVTSAQKNPTAFYLCASSSRTEKANYGYTFGSGTRLTVV.

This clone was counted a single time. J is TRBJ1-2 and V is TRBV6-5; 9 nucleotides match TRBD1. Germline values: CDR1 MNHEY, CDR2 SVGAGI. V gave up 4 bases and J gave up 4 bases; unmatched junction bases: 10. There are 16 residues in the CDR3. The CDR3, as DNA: TGTGCCAGCAGTTCCCCCTACAGGGGGCCGAGCTATGGCTACACCTTC. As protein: CASSSPYRGPSYGYTF.

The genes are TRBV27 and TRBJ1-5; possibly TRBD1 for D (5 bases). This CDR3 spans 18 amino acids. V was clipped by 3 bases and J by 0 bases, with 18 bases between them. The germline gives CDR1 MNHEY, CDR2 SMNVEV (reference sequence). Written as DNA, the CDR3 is TGTGCCAGCAGTTTTTGGGGACCGGGGGGAGATAGCAATCAGCCCCAGCATTTT. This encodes CASSFWGPGGDSNQPQHF.